A selection of T cell receptor beta chains follows, all from one sample in a study of cytomegalovirus exposure and HLA in healthy donors. Assay used: immunoSEQ multiplex PCR; TCRdb lists only in-frame clones, some missing. The data show 70,000 or so clones, approximately 94% seen once. Sequenced material: PBMCs. The source is a woman aged 18-29 years in good health and CMV-seronegative. Both conserved end residues are part of each CDR3. The D gene is left open where the match is weak. The size field is filled for only some rows; it gives once, few, many or a size class.

J gene,D gene,clone size,V gene,CDR3 DNA,CDR3 protein
TRBJ1-3,-,-,TRBV27,TGTGCCAGCAGTCCCAGGGGTTCTGGAAACACCATATATTTT,CASSPRGSGNTIYF
TRBJ2-1,-,-,TRBV6-4,TGTGCCAGCAGTGACCAAGGGGGATCCTACAATGAGCAGTTCTTC,CASSDQGGSYNEQFF
TRBJ2-7,TRBD1,-,TRBV4-2,TGTGCCAGCAGCGAACGACAGGGGGAGACTTTCGAGCAGTACTTC,CASSERQGETFEQYF
TRBJ1-6,-,-,TRBV27,TGTGCCAGCAGTTTATCGCCGAGAGGGGGGGGCTCCTATAATTCACCCCTCCACTTT,CASSLSPRGGGSYNSPLHF
TRBJ1-2,-,-,TRBV27,TGTGCCAGCCCTCAAAGCCTCCCTGGCTACACCTTC,CASPQSLPGYTF
TRBJ2-3,TRBD2,-,TRBV2,TGTGCCAGGGCGACTAGCGGGGGGCTCACAGATACGCAGTATTTT,CARATSGGLTDTQYF
TRBJ1-5,-,-,TRBV7-2,TGTGCCAGCAGCTTACAGGGTCAGCCCCAGCATTTT,CASSLQGQPQHF
TRBJ2-2,TRBD2,-,TRBV27,TGTGCCAGCAGTTACATAGCGGGGGGGCCCGTCGGGGAGCTGTTTTTT,CASSYIAGGPVGELFF
TRBJ2-1,TRBD2,few,TRBV7-6,TGTGCCAGTCGTGCGGCTAGCGGGAATGAGCAGTTCTTC,CASRAASGNEQFF
TRBJ2-7,TRBD1,-,TRBV15,TGTGCCACCAGCAGAGGAGGACAGGGCTACGAGCAGTACTTC,CATSRGGQGYEQYF
TRBJ2-7,-,-,TRBV30,TGTGCCTGGAGTCAGGGAATCTACGAGCAGTACTTC,CAWSQGIYEQYF
TRBJ2-6,-,once,TRBV9,TGTGCCAGCAGCCGAGGGAGCTCTGGGGCCAACGTCCTGACTTTC,CASSRGSSGANVLTF
TRBJ2-7,TRBD1,-,TRBV27,TGTGCCAGCAGTTTCGGACAGGGGTCCTACGAGCAGTACTTC,CASSFGQGSYEQYF
TRBJ1-5,-,few,TRBV15,TGTGCCACCAGCAGAGCAGGGCCTAGTATCGTCCAGCATTTT,CATSRAGPSIVQHF
TRBJ2-2,TRBD1,-,TRBV27,TGTGCCAGCAGTTTTTTGGGACAGGGGGACACCGGGGAGCTGTTTTTT,CASSFLGQGDTGELFF
TRBJ2-3,TRBD2,-,TRBV7-9,TGTGCCAGCAGTCCCGGGGGGGGCTGGAGCACAGATACGCAGTATTTT,CASSPGGGWSTDTQYF
TRBJ2-3,TRBD2,-,TRBV11-2,TGTGCCGTGCTAGCGGGGGAAAGCACAGATACGCAGTATTTT,CAVLAGESTDTQYF
TRBJ1-2,-,-,TRBV10-3,TGTGCCATCAGTACAGGTTCCTATGGCTACACCTTC,CAISTGSYGYTF
TRBJ2-7,TRBD1,-,TRBV4-1,TGCGCCAGCAACCTACGGACAGGTGCCCCCTACGAGCAGTACTTC,CASNLRTGAPYEQYF
TRBJ1-5,-,-,TRBV6-1,TGTGCCAGCAGGCTGGGGAGAGGGAATCAGCCCCAGCATTTT,CASRLGRGNQPQHF
TRBJ2-1,-,once,TRBV19,TGTGCCAGTAGTATCTCTTCTAGTAACAATGAGCAGTTCTTC,CASSISSSNNEQFF
TRBJ2-1,-,-,TRBV14,TGTGCCAGCAGCCCTGAGCCCCCACTATCTGTTTACAATGAGCAGTTCTTC,CASSPEPPLSVYNEQFF
TRBJ2-5,-,-,TRBV21-1,TGTGCCAGCAGCAAAACCAGGGGAAAGACCCAGTACTTC,CASSKTRGKTQYF
TRBJ1-2,TRBD1,-,TRBV6-1,TGTGCCAGCAGTGAAACAGGGGGATATAGTAACTATGGCTACACCTTC,CASSETGGYSNYGYTF
TRBJ2-3,-,-,TRBV9,TGTGCCAGCAGCGTCGACAAGAGCACAGATACGCAGTATTTT,CASSVDKSTDTQYF
TRBJ2-4,-,-,TRBV18,TGTGCCAGCTCACCGAGCGGGCAGCCCCACGTTTTC,CASSPSGQPHVF
TRBJ2-1,-,-,TRBV7-2,TGTGCCAGCAGCTTAGACTCGAGCTCCTACAATGAGCAGTTCTTC,CASSLDSSSYNEQFF
TRBJ1-3,-,-,TRBV6-1,TGTGCCAGCAGTGAGGCCCGCTACGGAGGGGACACCATATATTTT,CASSEARYGGDTIYF